The next 7 T cell receptor beta chains were all read from a single sample in a study of CD8+CD57+ T cells in acquired aplastic anemia (dated by TCRdb to the late 2010s). Reads for this sample came from an Illumina HiSeq 2000. TCR beta VDJ combination and CDR3 sequence profiling used genomic DNA as the template. Using fastp at Q25 and MiXCR, TCRdb reprocessed the public reads and kept productive beta chains. Rows matching on CDR3 protein sequence are summarized as one entry with the most common DNA and genes. The table for this sample lists around 230,000 distinct CDR3 sequences; 61% of them were counted only once. The top ten clonotypes cover 25% to 30% of the sample. Sequenced material: sorted CD4+, CD8+, or CD8+CD57+ T cells (not recorded which) from PBMCs. These receptors came from a human donor in good health.

There are a few counts of this clonotype. The genes are TRBV20-1 and TRBJ2-7; D unclear. V lost 6 bases to trimming and J lost 2 bases, with 23 bases between them. The CDR3 extends over 16 amino acids. Per the germline V gene, CDR1 is DFQATT and CDR2 is SNEGSKA (reference sequence). The CDR3 is CSALPLVNSPTYEQYF. The CDR3 coding sequence is TGCAGTGCCTTGCCCCTAGTCAACAGTCCTACCTACGAGCAGTACTTC.

This clonotype was counted only a few times. The rearrangement joins TRBV24-1 to TRBJ1-1; 9 bases fit TRBD1. Per germline, CDR1 KGHDR and CDR2 SFDVKD. After removal of 9 bases from V and 1 base from J, the junction contained 5 bases not matched to a gene. The CDR3 is 14 residues long. CDR3 amino acids: CATRGTGRNTEAFF. Here the CDR3 DNA reads TGTGCCACCCGGGGGACAGGGCGGAACACTGAAGCTTTCTTT.

As regards this clonotype: Possible read error: a much larger clone is one base away. The CDR3 spells CASSRTSGVYNEQYF. Written as DNA, the CDR3 is TGCGCCAGCAGCCGGACTAGCGGGGTCTACAATGAGCAGTACTTC. This sequence joins TRBV4-1 and TRBJ2-7; 12 nucleotides agree with TRBD2. CDR1 and CDR2 from the germline V gene are MGHRA and YSYEKL. V was pared by 4 bases and J by 7 bases, with 8 bases of the junction left unmatched. The CDR3 is 15 residues long.

This clonotype came up a few times. This chain connects TRBV7-2 to TRBJ1-1; D not resolved. The CDR3 spans 15 residues. From germline, CDR1 is SGHTA and CDR2 FQGNSA. Between the trimmed V and J ends, which lost 4 bases and 8 bases, there was a span of 20 bases. The CDR3 loop reads CASSSARARPWEAFF. As DNA, the CDR3 is TGTGCCAGCAGCTCCGCTCGGGCCCGACCTTGGGAAGCTTTCTTT.

The chain carries TRBV2 and TRBJ2-7; 8 bases line up with TRBD1. The V and J ends lost 2 bases and 6 bases, in that order; junction bases with no gene match: 6. Looked up from germline, CDR1 is SNHLY and CDR2 is FYNNEI. The length of the CDR3 is 14 residues. The CDR3 sequence: CASSERTGSPEQYF. As DNA, the CDR3 is TGTGCCAGCAGTGAAAGGACAGGGAGTCCCGAGCAGTACTTC.

The V and J genes are TRBV19 and TRBJ2-5; tentative D call: TRBD2 (5 bases). V lost 6 bases and J lost 1, with 21 bases in between. Germline values: CDR1 LNHDA, CDR2 SQIVND (reference sequence). The CDR3 sequence is 17 residues long. The CDR3 is CASSKTRTGRGQETQYF. CDR3 sequence (DNA): TGTGCCAGTAGCAAGACTCGGACGGGGAGAGGCCAAGAGACCCAGTACTTC. The full variable domain, rest sourced from reference TRBV19 and TRBJ2-5, is DGGITQSPKYLFRKEGQNVTLSCEQNLNHDAMYWYRQDPGQGLRLIYYSQIVNDFQKGDIAEGYSVSREKKESFPLTVTSAQKNPTAFYLCASSKTRTGRGQETQYFGPGTRLLVL.

This clonotype turned up a few times. The chain links TRBV29-1 to TRBJ2-5; TRBD1 is a possible D gene (5 bases). The CDR3 loop spans 12 amino acids. With 4 bases removed from V and 2 bases from J, the gap between germline ends came to 8 bases. Germline V gene data show CDR1 as SQVTM and CDR2 as ANQGSEA. The CDR3, as DNA: TGCAGCGTTGGGGCAGGGCAAGAGACCCAGTACTTC. Translating gives CSVGAGQETQYF.